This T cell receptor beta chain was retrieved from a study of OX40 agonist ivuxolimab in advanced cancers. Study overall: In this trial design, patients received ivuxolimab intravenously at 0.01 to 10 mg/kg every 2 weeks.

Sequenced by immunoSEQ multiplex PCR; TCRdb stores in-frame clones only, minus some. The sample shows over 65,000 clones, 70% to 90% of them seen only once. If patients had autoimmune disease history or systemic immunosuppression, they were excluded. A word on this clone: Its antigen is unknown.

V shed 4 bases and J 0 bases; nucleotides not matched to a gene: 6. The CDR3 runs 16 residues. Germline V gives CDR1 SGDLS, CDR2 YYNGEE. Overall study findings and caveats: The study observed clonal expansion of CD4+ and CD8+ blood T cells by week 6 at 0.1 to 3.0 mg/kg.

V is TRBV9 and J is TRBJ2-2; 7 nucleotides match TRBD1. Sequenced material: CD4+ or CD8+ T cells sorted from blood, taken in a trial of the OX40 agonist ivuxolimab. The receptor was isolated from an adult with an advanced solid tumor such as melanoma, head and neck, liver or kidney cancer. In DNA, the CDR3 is TGTGCCAGCAGCCGCGGACAGGCCACGAACACCGGGGAGCTGTTTTTT. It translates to CASSRGQATNTGELFF.